Below are 24 T cell receptor beta chains sequenced from a single sample in a study of blood T cell repertoires in COVID-19. This table comes from immunoSEQ multiplex PCR, and its TCRdb copy is limited to in-frame clones, with some not included. The data show 35,000 to 55,000 clones, 80% to 90% seen once. Material: peripheral blood. The receptor source for this set is a woman in her seventies in a cohort sampled during active COVID-19.

This chain links TRBV28 with TRBJ1-2, with D uncertain. CDR1 and CDR2 from the germline V gene are MDHEN and SYDVKM. With 3 bases removed from V and 9 bases from J, the gap between germline ends came to 14 bases. CDR3 length: 13 residues. The DNA for the CDR3 is TGTGCCAGCAGTTTCGGGGAACAGATACGCTACACCTTC. This translates into CASSFGEQIRYTF.

This chain connects TRBV6-4 to TRBJ1-6; D gene ambiguous. V lost 4 bases, J lost 7 bases, and 11 bases lay in between. Germline values: CDR1 MRHNA, CDR2 SNTAGT. There are 14 residues in the CDR3. In DNA, the CDR3 is TGTGCCAGCAGTGTATCCCCCGGGAATTCACCCCTCCACTTT. This encodes CASSVSPGNSPLHF.

This clone was counted between two and nine times. The chain is built from TRBV30 and TRBJ2-7; D not certain. The CDR3 length is 14 residues. From germline, CDR1 is GTSNPN and CDR2 SVGIG (reference sequence). V gave up 0 bases and J gave up 4 bases, with 13 bases separating them. CDR3 nucleotides: TGTGCCTGGAGTGTACGCTCGCCCGGGTACGAGCAGTACTTC. Amino acids: CAWSVRSPGYEQYF.

This clone was picked up one time. V and J are TRBV5-4 and TRBJ2-7, with TRBD1 matching 12 bases. The ends lost 4 bases at V and 4 bases at J; junction bases unmatched: 6. The CDR3 has 15 amino acids. Germline V gives CDR1 SGHNT, CDR2 YYREEE (reference sequence). Here the CDR3 reads CASSRGGQGAYEQYF. The CDR3, as DNA: TGTGCCAGCAGCCGAGGGGGACAGGGGGCGTACGAGCAGTACTTC.

Concerning this clone itself: The same CDR3 is also encoded by other DNA sequences in this sample. The chain joins TRBV28 to TRBJ1-5, with a weak D call TRBD1 (5 bases). The germline V and J ends were trimmed by 8 bases and 1 base, with 6 bases remaining between them. Per the germline V gene, CDR1 is MDHEN and CDR2 is SYDVKM. The CDR3 covers 12 residues. Here the CDR3 DNA reads TGTGCCAGCCGGGGGAGCAATCAGCCCCAGCATTTT. Amino acid sequence: CASRGSNQPQHF. Variable domain in full (rest from reference TRBV28 and TRBJ1-5): DVKVTQSSRYLVKRTGEKVFLECVQDMDHENMFWYRQDPGLGLRLIYFSYDVKMKEKGDIPEGYSVSREKKERFSLILESASTNQTSMYLCASRGSNQPQHFGDGTRLSIL.

The chain employs TRBV28 and TRBJ1-4, with 9 bases identical to TRBD1. V gave up 7 bases and J gave up 8 bases; unmatched junction bases: 5. Germline CDR1 and CDR2: MDHEN and SYDVKM. This CDR3 comprises 13 residues. The CDR3 coding sequence is TGTGCCAGCAAACAGGGGGCTAGGGAAAAACTGTTTTTT. This translates into CASKQGAREKLFF.

The chain recombines TRBV18 with TRBJ2-5; 9 bases are shared with TRBD1. J was trimmed by 3 bases and V by 4 bases; bases with no gene match: 0. The germline V gene encodes CDR1 KGHSH and CDR2 LQKENI. This CDR3 contains 13 residues. CDR3 protein: CASSRDREETQYF. In DNA, the CDR3 is TGTGCCAGCTCACGGGACAGGGAAGAGACCCAGTACTTC. The variable domain in full, with the rest retrieved from reference TRBV18 and TRBJ2-5, is NAGVMQNPRHLVRRRGQEARLRCSPMKGHSHVYWYRQLPEEGLKFMVYLQKENIIDESGMPKERFSAEFPKEGPSILRIQQVVRGDSAAYFCASSRDREETQYFGPGTRLLVL.

V gene TRBV10-2 combines with J gene TRBJ2-7; TRBD2 agrees at 7 bases. The junction had 4 bases not matched to a gene; V was cut back by 8 bases and J by 3 bases. The CDR3 contains 12 residues. Germline V gene data show CDR1 as WSHSY and CDR2 as SAAADI. The CDR3 reads CASGAGDYEQYF. The DNA for the CDR3 is TGCGCCAGCGGGGCGGGAGACTACGAGCAGTACTTC.

This clone was picked up a small number of times. The chain carries TRBV3-1 (or the pseudogene TRBV3-2) and TRBJ2-2, with 8 bases lining up with TRBD1. CDR1 is LGHDT and CDR2 is YNNKEL in the germline V gene (reference sequence). CDR3 length equals 17 residues. The V gene end was trimmed by 4 bases and the J gene end by 6 bases; junction bases not matched to a gene: 13. The chain's CDR3 is CASSLWVGQGGPGELFF. The CDR3 region has the DNA TGTGCCAGCAGCCTATGGGTCGGACAGGGTGGACCCGGGGAGCTGTTTTTT.

The genes are TRBV28 and TRBJ2-1, with 8 bases identical to TRBD2. V gave up 7 bases and J gave up 4 bases; unmatched junction bases: 6. Germline CDR1 reads MDHEN; CDR2 reads SYDVKM. This CDR3 region has 14 residues. CDR3 DNA: TGTGCCAGCACGGCTAGCGGGTTTTACAATGAGCAGTTCTTC. It encodes CASTASGFYNEQFF. Using reference TRBV28 and TRBJ2-1 for the parts outside the CDR3, the full variable domain is DVKVTQSSRYLVKRTGEKVFLECVQDMDHENMFWYRQDPGLGLRLIYFSYDVKMKEKGDIPEGYSVSREKKERFSLILESASTNQTSMYLCASTASGFYNEQFFGPGTRLTVL.

The chain couples TRBV7-3 to TRBJ2-3; D is unclear. Germline assignment: CDR1 SGHTA and CDR2 FQGTGA. V was cut by 6 bases and J by 10 bases, with 17 bases left in between. There are 13 residues in the CDR3. CDR3 sequence: CASSQPPGGAQYF. CDR3 DNA sequence: TGTGCCAGCAGTCAACCCCCCGGCGGAGCGCAGTATTTT.

The rearrangement links TRBV5-1 to TRBJ2-1, with a tentative D call TRBD1 (5 bases). Trimming pared 2 bases from V and 3 bases from J, leaving 6 bases between. The CDR3 spans 13 residues. Germline CDR1 reads SGHRS; CDR2 reads YFSETQ. In DNA, the CDR3 is TGCGCCAGCAGCTTAGGGGACTACAATGAGCAGTTCTTC. It translates to CASSLGDYNEQFF.

This rearrangement joins TRBV19 to TRBJ1-1; D possibly corresponds to TRBD1 (5 bases). V dropped 5 bases and J dropped 10 bases, with 20 bases sitting between them. This CDR3 comprises 14 residues. The germline V gene has CDR1 LNHDA and CDR2 SQIVND (reference sequence). As DNA, the CDR3 is TGTGCCAGTAGTCATGGGGTTTGGGGGAGGGGAGCTTTCTTT. It encodes CASSHGVWGRGAFF.

V usage is TRBV28 and J usage is TRBJ2-2; TRBD1 agrees at 8 bases. The germline V gene encodes CDR1 MDHEN and CDR2 SYDVKM. There are 13 residues in the CDR3. Germline trimming cut 7 bases from V and 6 bases from J; bases unmatched to any gene: 4. CDR3 coding DNA: TGTGCCAGCAATACAGGGGGTTCCGGGGAGCTGTTTTTT. Amino acids: CASNTGGSGELFF.

The chain recombines TRBV2 with TRBJ1-5, with 9 bases lining up with TRBD1. Germline CDR1 SNHLY, CDR2 FYNNEI. This CDR3 comprises 15 residues. J lost 11 bases, V lost 5 bases, and 13 bases had no gene match. The CDR3 is CASSSGQGYRWAQHF. CDR3 sequence (DNA): TGTGCCAGCAGTTCGGGACAGGGATACAGGTGGGCCCAGCATTTT. Filled out from reference TRBV2 and TRBJ1-5, the complete variable domain reads EPEVTQTPSHQVTQMGQEVILRCVPISNHLYFYWYRQILGQKVEFLVSFYNNEISEKSEIFDDQFSVERPDGSNFTLKIRSTKLEDSAMYFCASSSGQGYRWAQHFGDGTRLSIL.

This chain joins TRBV7-2 and TRBJ1-5; the D is unclear. There are 14 residues in the CDR3. Germline CDR1 is SGHTA and CDR2 is FQGNSA. The V gene lost 2 bases and the J gene lost 5 bases, with 10 bases spanning the gap. The CDR3 protein is CASSLRRGDQPQHF. In DNA form, the CDR3 reads TGTGCCAGCAGCTTACGGCGAGGCGATCAGCCCCAGCATTTT. Combining the CDR3 with reference TRBV7-2 and TRBJ1-5 gives the whole variable domain GAGVSQSPSNKVTEKGKDVELRCDPISGHTALYWYRQSLGQGLEFLIYFQGNSAPDKSGLPSDRFSAERTGGSVSTLTIQRTQQEDSAVYLCASSLRRGDQPQHFGDGTRLSIL.

This clone has only a few counts. The V and J genes are TRBV7-9 and TRBJ1-2; D gene unclear. CDR3 length: 12 residues. CDR1 and CDR2 (germline): SEHNR, FQNEAQ (reference sequence). V shed 1 base and J shed 4 bases, with 4 bases lying between them. The CDR3 protein is CASSLDSYGYTF. The DNA for the CDR3 is TGTGCCAGCAGCTTAGACAGCTATGGCTACACCTTC.

V and J are TRBV7-2 and TRBJ1-1; D gene uncertain. CDR1 is SGHTA, CDR2 FQGNSA, per germline. V lost 4 bases, J lost 4 bases, and 13 bases lay in between. CDR3 size: 14 residues. CDR3 coding DNA: TGTGCCAGCAGCTCCTTAATCACCGGCACTGAAGCTTTCTTT. Protein product: CASSSLITGTEAFF.

The chain joins TRBV10-2 to TRBJ1-2; D call uncertain. Deletions cut 5 bases from V and 0 bases from J, with 10 bases between. The CDR3 runs 14 residues. Germline CDR1 reads WSHSY; CDR2 reads SAAADI. The CDR3 DNA reads TGCGCCAGCAGTCGGTCGGTAGCTAACTATGGCTACACCTTC. It encodes CASSRSVANYGYTF.

This clone was recorded once. The V gene is TRBV18, the J gene TRBJ1-6; D unresolved. V was shortened by 4 bases and J by 4 bases, with 14 bases between the two germline ends. There are 16 residues in the CDR3. Germline CDR1 is KGHSH and CDR2 is LQKENI. CDR3 protein: CASSRSATLYNSPLHF. CDR3 in DNA: TGTGCCAGCTCACGGTCAGCGACCCTTTATAATTCACCCCTCCACTTT. The full variable domain, rest sourced from reference TRBV18 and TRBJ1-6, is NAGVMQNPRHLVRRRGQEARLRCSPMKGHSHVYWYRQLPEEGLKFMVYLQKENIIDESGMPKERFSAEFPKEGPSILRIQQVVRGDSAAYFCASSRSATLYNSPLHFGNGTRLTVT.

In nucleotides, the CDR3 is TGTGCCACCAGTGATTGGGACAGTACCAGCTCCTACAATGAGCAGTTCTTC. Residues: CATSDWDSTSSYNEQFF. This sequence joins TRBV24-1 and TRBJ2-1; 7 positions match TRBD1. The J segment lost 0 bases and the V segment lost 2 bases, leaving 6 bases of the junction unmatched. CDR1 and CDR2 from the germline V gene are KGHDR and SFDVKD. The CDR3 sequence is 17 residues long.

The genes are TRBV30 and TRBJ2-3; D uncertain. In germline, CDR1 is GTSNPN, CDR2 SVGIG (reference sequence). The length of the CDR3 is 14 residues. V was cut by 0 bases and J by 5 bases, with 12 bases left in between. CDR3 sequence (DNA): TGTGCCTGGAGTGTACCCCCTGAGCAAGATACGCAGTATTTT. Its protein is CAWSVPPEQDTQYF.

V and J are TRBV11-2 and TRBJ1-2, with a possible D match to TRBD1 (6 bases). Trimming cost V 5 bases and J 8 bases, with 18 bases left between them. CDR3 size: 14 residues. Germline V gene sequence: CDR1 SGHAT, CDR2 FQNNGV. The CDR3 DNA is TGTGCCAGCAGCCCCCAGGGGCGGGCAGACGGCTACACCTTC. This gives the protein CASSPQGRADGYTF.

This CDR3 reads CASSSGTSGRTNEQFF. As DNA, the CDR3 is TGTGCCAGTAGTAGTGGGACTAGCGGGAGAACTAATGAGCAGTTCTTC. The chain has TRBV19 and TRBJ2-1, with 14 positions matching TRBD2. CDR3 length equals 16 residues. From germline, CDR1 is LNHDA and CDR2 SQIVND (reference sequence). Trimming cost V 4 bases and J 7 bases; bases outside gene matches: 6.